These T cell receptor beta chains were read from a single sample in a study of blood T cell repertoires in COVID-19. Clones were read by immunoSEQ multiplex PCR, and TCRdb kept only the in-frame ones, dropping some. The sample holds over 150,000 clones, over 80% seen once. Sequencing was carried out using peripheral blood. These receptors all stem from a woman aged 55-69 years who had recovered from COVID-19. The CDR3 runs from the conserved cysteine through the conserved F or W.

V,length,J,CDR3
TRBV2,14,TRBJ1-1,CASSDRESYKEAFF
TRBV12-3/TRBV12-4,13,TRBJ1-3,CASRTGVGNTIYF
TRBV28,15,TRBJ1-4,CASSGGGGTNEKLFF
TRBV28,15,TRBJ2-3,CASSERRGITDTQYF
TRBV4-1,18,TRBJ1-4,CASSQEGGTGLTNEKLFF
TRBV28,15,TRBJ2-7,CASSDPGTSPYEQYF
TRBV9,16,TRBJ2-7,CASSVGGSKIDYEQYF
TRBV19,15,TRBJ1-1,CASSGQGNMNTEAFF
TRBV3-1/TRBV3-2,13,TRBJ1-5,CASSQDRSLPQHF
TRBV6-1,15,TRBJ2-1,CASSESGLAINEQFF
TRBV24-1,13,TRBJ1-5,CATRQGAGQPQHF
TRBV2,12,TRBJ1-1,CASSARSFEAFF
TRBV2,17,TRBJ1-1,CASSSLETGEANTEAFF
TRBV20-1,17,TRBJ2-7,CSASGTSGGGTGYEQYF
TRBV24-1,13,TRBJ2-7,CAARNRGNYEQYF
TRBV27,15,TRBJ1-1,CASSQPGLMNTEAFF
TRBV6-1,13,TRBJ2-5,CASSEWQQETQYF